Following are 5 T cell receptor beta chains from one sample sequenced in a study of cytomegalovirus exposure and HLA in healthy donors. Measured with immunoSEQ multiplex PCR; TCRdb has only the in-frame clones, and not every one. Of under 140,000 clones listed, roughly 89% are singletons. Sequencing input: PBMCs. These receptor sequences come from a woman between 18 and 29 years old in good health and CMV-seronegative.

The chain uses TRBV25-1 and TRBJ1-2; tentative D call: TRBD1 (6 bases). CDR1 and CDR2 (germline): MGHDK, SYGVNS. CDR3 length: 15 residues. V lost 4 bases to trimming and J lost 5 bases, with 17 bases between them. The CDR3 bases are TGTGCCAGCAGTGGGGAGGGGGGGAGGAAGTATGGCTACACCTTC. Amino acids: CASSGEGGRKYGYTF.

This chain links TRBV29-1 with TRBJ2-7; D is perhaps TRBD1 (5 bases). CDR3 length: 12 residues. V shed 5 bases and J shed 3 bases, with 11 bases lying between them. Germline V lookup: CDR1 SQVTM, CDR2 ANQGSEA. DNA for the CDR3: TGCAGCGTTTCAGTGACAGACTACGAGCAGTACTTC. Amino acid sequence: CSVSVTDYEQYF.

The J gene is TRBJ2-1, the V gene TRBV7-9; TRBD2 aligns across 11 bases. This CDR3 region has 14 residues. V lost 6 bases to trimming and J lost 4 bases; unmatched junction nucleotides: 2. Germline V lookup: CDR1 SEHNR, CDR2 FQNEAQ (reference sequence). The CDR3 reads CASRGTSGYNEQFF. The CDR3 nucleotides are TGTGCCAGCAGGGGGACTAGCGGATACAATGAGCAGTTCTTC.

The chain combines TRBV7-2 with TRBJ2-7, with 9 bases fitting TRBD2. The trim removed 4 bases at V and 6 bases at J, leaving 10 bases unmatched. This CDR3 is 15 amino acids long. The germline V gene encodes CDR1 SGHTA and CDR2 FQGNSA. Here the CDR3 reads CASSSSWGTSFEQYF. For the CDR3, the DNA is TGTGCCAGCAGCTCCTCCTGGGGGACTAGCTTCGAGCAGTACTTC.

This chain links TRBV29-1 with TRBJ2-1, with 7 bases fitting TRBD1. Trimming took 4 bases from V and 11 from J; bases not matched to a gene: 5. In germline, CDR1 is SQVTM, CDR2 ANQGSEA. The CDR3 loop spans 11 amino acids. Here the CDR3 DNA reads TGCAGCGTTGGACAGGGAAAGCAGCAGTTCTTC. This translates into CSVGQGKQQFF.